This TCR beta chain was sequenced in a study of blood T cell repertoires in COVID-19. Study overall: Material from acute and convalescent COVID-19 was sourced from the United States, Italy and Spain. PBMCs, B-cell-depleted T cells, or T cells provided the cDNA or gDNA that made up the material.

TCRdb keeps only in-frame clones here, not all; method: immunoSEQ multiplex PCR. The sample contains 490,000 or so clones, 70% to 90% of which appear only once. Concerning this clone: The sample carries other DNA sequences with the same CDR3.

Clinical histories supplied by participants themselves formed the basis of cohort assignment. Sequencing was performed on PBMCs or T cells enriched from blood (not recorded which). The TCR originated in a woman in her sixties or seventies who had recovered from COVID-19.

The CDR3 sequence: CASSVYRGWAEAFF. The CDR3 DNA sequence: TGTGCCAGCAGTGTGTACAGGGGATGGGCTGAAGCTTTCTTT. The chain joins TRBV27 to TRBJ1-1, with TRBD1 identical over 7 bases. Trimming at V came to 5 bases and at J to 6 bases, leaving 9 bases not matched to a gene. The CDR3 is 14 residues long. Germline V lookup: CDR1 MNHEY, CDR2 SMNVEV (reference sequence).